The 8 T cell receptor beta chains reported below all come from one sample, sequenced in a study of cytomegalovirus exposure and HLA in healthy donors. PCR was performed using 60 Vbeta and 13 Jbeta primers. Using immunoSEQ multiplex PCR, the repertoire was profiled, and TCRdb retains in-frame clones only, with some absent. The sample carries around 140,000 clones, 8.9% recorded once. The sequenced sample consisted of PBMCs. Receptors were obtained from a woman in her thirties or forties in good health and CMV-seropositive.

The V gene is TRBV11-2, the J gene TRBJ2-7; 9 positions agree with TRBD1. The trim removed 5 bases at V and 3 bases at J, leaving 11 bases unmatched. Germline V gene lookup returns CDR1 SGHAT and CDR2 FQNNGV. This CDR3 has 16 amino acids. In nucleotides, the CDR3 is TGTGCCAGCAGCCTTGGGCCCGGGACAGGGAGCTACGAGCAGTACTTC. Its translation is CASSLGPGTGSYEQYF.

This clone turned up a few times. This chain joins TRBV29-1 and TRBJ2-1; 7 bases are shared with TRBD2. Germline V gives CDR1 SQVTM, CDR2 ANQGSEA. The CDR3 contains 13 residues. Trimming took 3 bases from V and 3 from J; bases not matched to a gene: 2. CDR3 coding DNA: TGCAGCGTTGACGGACTAGACTACAATGAGCAGTTCTTC. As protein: CSVDGLDYNEQFF.

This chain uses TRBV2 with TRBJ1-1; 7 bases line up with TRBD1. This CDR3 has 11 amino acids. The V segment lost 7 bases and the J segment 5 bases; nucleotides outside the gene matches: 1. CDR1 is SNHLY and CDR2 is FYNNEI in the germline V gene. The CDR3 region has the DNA TGTGCCAGCAAACAGGGGACTGAAGCTTTCTTT. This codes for CASKQGTEAFF.

In DNA form, the CDR3 reads TGTGCCAGCAGCTTAGCTGGGACAGGGGACCCCGGGGAGCTGTTTTTT. Residues: CASSLAGTGDPGELFF. The chain recombines TRBV7-2 with TRBJ2-2, with 10 bases fitting TRBD1. The germline V gene has CDR1 SGHTA and CDR2 FQGNSA. The CDR3 contains 16 residues. V dropped 0 bases and J dropped 6; count of bases not matched to a gene: 4.

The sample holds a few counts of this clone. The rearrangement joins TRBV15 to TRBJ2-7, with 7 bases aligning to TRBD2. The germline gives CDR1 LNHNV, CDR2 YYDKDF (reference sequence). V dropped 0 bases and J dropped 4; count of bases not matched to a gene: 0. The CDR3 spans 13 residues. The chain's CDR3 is CATSREGGYEQYF. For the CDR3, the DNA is TGTGCCACCAGCAGAGAGGGAGGGTACGAGCAGTACTTC.

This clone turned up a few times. CDR3 sequence reads: CASTPQESGANVLTF. CDR3 bases: TGTGCCAGCACCCCCCAAGAGTCTGGGGCCAACGTCCTGACTTTC. The chain employs TRBV6-1 and TRBJ2-6; D ambiguous. The V end was cut by 7 bases, the J end by 1 base, with 11 bases between. CDR3 length: 15 amino acids. Germline V gene data show CDR1 as MNHNS and CDR2 as SASEGT.

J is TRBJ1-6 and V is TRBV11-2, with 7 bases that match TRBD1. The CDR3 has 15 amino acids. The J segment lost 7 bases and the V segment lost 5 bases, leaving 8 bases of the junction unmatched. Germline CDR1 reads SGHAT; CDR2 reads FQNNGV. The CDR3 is CASSRARGENSPLHF. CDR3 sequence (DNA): TGTGCCAGCAGCCGTGCCAGGGGGGAGAATTCACCCCTCCACTTT.

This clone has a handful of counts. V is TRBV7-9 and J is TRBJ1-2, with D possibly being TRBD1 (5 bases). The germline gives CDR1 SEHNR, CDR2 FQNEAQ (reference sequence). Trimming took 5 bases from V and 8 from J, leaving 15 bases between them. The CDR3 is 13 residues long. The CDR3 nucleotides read TGTGCCAGCAGCCACGGGGCCGCGGGGGGCTACACCTTC. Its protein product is CASSHGAAGGYTF.